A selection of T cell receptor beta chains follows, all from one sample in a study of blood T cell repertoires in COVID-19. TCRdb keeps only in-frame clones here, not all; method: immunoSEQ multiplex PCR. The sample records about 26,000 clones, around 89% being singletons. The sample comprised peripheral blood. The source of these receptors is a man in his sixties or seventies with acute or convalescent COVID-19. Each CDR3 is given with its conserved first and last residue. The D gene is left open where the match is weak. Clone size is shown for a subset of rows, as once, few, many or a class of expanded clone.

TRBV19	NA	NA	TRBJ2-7	TGTGCCAGTAGTATAGGGGCGGGGACCTACGAGCAGTACTTC	CASSIGAGTYEQYF
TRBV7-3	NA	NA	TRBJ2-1	TGTGCCAGCAGCTTGGGGGGAGCCTCCTACAATGAGCAGTTCTTC	CASSLGGASYNEQFF
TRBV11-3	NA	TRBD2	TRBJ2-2	TGTGCCAGCAGCTTGAGGCCCGGACTAGCCGGGGAGCTGTTTTTT	CASSLRPGLAGELFF
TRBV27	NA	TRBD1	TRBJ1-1	TGTGCCAGCAGTTTAGGGTCCGGACAGGGGGCTGGCACTGAAGCTTTCTTT	CASSLGSGQGAGTEAFF
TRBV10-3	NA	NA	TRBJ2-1	TGTGCCATCAGTGGGGGAACTGGGCGGGACTACAATGAGCAGTTCTTC	CAISGGTGRDYNEQFF
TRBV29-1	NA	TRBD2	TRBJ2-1	TGCAGCGTTGGGGGTGCGGGACTAGCGGACAATGAGCAGTTCTTC	CSVGGAGLADNEQFF
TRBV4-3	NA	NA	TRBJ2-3	TGCGTAATGTCCCTCCCGCGGGATACGCAGTATTTT	CVMSLPRDTQYF
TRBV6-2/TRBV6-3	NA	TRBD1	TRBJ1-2	TGTGCCAGCCGCCGGACAGGGACGGCGGGAAACTATGGCTACACCTTC	CASRRTGTAGNYGYTF
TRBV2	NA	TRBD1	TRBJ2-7	TGTGCCAGCAGCGTTGGGCCAGGGGGCGGCTACGAGCAGTACTTC	CASSVGPGGGYEQYF
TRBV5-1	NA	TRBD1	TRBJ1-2	TGCGCCAGCAGCCCTGGACAGGGGGTATGGGGCTACACCTTC	CASSPGQGVWGYTF
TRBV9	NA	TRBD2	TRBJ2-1	TGTGCCAGCAGCGTAGCTAGCGGGAGGAACAATGAGCAGTTCTTC	CASSVASGRNNEQFF
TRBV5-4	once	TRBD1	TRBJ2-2	TGTGCCAGCTCGGGACAGGGGGGCTCCGGGGAGCTGTTTTTT	CASSGQGGSGELFF
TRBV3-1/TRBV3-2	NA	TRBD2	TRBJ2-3	TGTGCCAGCAGCCAAGCTAGCGGGAGAGATACGCAGTATTTT	CASSQASGRDTQYF
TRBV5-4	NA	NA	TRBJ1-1	TGTGCCAGCAGCTTGGCTAGGAACACTGAAGCTTTCTTT	CASSLARNTEAFF
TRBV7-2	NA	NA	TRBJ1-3	TGTGCCAGCAGCTTAGATTCTGTGAGGAGAGCTGGAAACACCATATATTTT	CASSLDSVRRAGNTIYF
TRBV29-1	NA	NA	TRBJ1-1	TGCAGCGTTGACGAGGGTCTGAACACTGAAGCTTTCTTT	CSVDEGLNTEAFF
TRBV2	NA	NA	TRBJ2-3	TGTGCCAGCGCCGGGAGCCCAGATACGCAGTATTTT	CASAGSPDTQYF
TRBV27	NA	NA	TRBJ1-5	TGTGCCAGCAGCACCCGGGGAAGCAATCAGCCCCAGCATTTT	CASSTRGSNQPQHF
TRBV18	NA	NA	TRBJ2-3	TGTGCCAGCTCACCGGCAGAGGGATCAGATACGCAGTATTTT	CASSPAEGSDTQYF
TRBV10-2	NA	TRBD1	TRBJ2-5	TGCGCCAGCAGGGACAGGGAAGTTAGGAAGACCCAGTACTTC	CASRDREVRKTQYF
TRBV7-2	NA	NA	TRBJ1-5	TGTGCCAGCAGCTTAGCGGGGGCCGGGGAGCCCCAGCATTTT	CASSLAGAGEPQHF
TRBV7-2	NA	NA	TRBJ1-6	TGTGCCAGCAGCTTATTGAGAGGGTCCGCCGGGGATTCACCCCTCCACTTT	CASSLLRGSAGDSPLHF
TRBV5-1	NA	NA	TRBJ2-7	TGCGCCAGCAGCCCGGGGTTCTCCTACGAGCAGTACTTC	CASSPGFSYEQYF
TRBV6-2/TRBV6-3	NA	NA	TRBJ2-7	TGTGCCAGCAGTCCGTGGCGGGATAGGTCCTACGAGCAGTACTTC	CASSPWRDRSYEQYF
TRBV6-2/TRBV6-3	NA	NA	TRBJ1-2	TGTGCCAGCAGTTACTCGGCAGGGTTCCGAGAAGCCTATGGCTACACCTTC	CASSYSAGFREAYGYTF
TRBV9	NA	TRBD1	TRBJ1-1	TGTGCCAGCAGCCCTCAGGGGGCTGGCCGTGAAGCTTTCTTT	CASSPQGAGREAFF